This entry features one TCR beta chain sequence. The table lists this clone with a count of one. Its antigen has not been determined. No base-level quality is on record; no much larger clone is a single base apart. The data derive from a study of cytomegalovirus exposure and HLA in healthy donors (dated by TCRdb to 2016 to 2017). Regarding the complete study: In an earlier analysis of around 540 of the donors, 276 Gb of sequence data and 90 million to 130 million unique TCR beta sequences from roughly 190 million T cells were reported. To study patterns of TCR occurrence, a later analysis re-analyzed previously published TCR beta repertoires from 500 to 850 donors and added high-resolution HLA genotyping. Both class I and class II loci were covered by HLA typing, at four-digit resolution. Genome-wide SNP genotypes for about three fifths of the 666 donors were used in a later genetic analysis, which treated that subset as a discovery cohort. A few DR-DQ haplotypes were treated as single units for association and clustering because of strong linkage in the cohort. To predict cytomegalovirus infection status, the study combined high-throughput TCR immunosequencing, statistical association of individual TCRs with disease status, and machine learning. Rather than using new phenotypic data, the later analysis identified candidate immune exposures from TCR beta sequences and from how often those sequences occurred across donors. Among the roughly 410 genotyped donors, roughly 80% belonged to the genetic ancestry cluster associated with self-reported Caucasian donors. The study profiled the T cell repertoires of under 850 subjects by immunosequencing and related them to cytomegalovirus serostatus. All discovery cohort repertoires had been generated on a single sequencing platform. On average, over 200,000 unique TCR beta nucleotide sequences were sequenced per donor among some 420 genotyped donors of the cohort, with 15% to 20% of those sequences being non-productive. An early release covering some 640 HLA-typed donors comprised about 310 gigabases of sequencing data and tens of millions of unique TCR sequences. An earlier analysis of nearly 600 of the donors applied high-throughput TCR beta sequencing to assess whether each TCR beta V gene segment acted as functional or pseudogenic. The study aimed to test whether signatures of past pathogen exposure could be identified by cataloging public T cell receptors. Typing coverage varied by locus: about 620-630 donors for A, B, C, DRB1 and DQB1; approximately 560 for DQA1; more than 600 for DPA1; around 450 for DPB1. Donor age, sex, ethnicity and CMV serostatus were compiled together with the repertoire data. A separate validation cohort of 100 to 150 different subjects was used in addition to the roughly 700-subject first cohort.

The cysteine opens and the phenylalanine closes a CDR3 of 13 amino acids. The retained sequence is limited to the CDR3, 39 bases, with the frame set at the first base. CDR1 and CDR2 are drawn from the germline V gene (reference sequence): GTSNPN, SVGIG. The V end loses 0 bases and the J end loses 6 bases, and a stretch of 9 bases separates them. Receptors were amplified or captured by the immunoSEQ multiplex PCR assay. The multiplex PCR relied on a mix of 60 forward primers for TCR Vbeta segments and 13 reverse primers for TCR Jbeta segments. Amplification of the CDR3 region of rearranged TCR beta genes was performed with a multiplex PCR assay on genomic DNA. The Illumina HiSeq System was used to sequence the amplified TCR beta libraries as 87-base-pair reads. The study's own analysis went as follows. A later analysis counted tens of millions of unique TCR beta chains across the 666 repertoires, and some 11 million of these chains were shared by at least two donors. To remove PCR and sequencing errors, raw reads were error-corrected and collapsed into unique sequences using a nearest-neighbor algorithm that merged closely related sequences. Alignment of CDR3 sequences to IMGT reference sequences was used to assign V, D and J gene segments. For a sequence to be retained, at least a six-nucleotide match to both a V gene segment and a J gene segment was required. A rearrangement counted as productive if the CDR3 had no stop codons and remained in frame with V and J, and every other rearrangement counted as non-productive. CDR3 was defined by IMGT convention, running from the second conserved V-encoded cysteine to the conserved J-encoded phenylalanine. The earlier analysis of 587 of the donors excluded sequences that lacked an unambiguous match to a single V gene segment. In an earlier analysis of several hundred of the donors, a V segment was called functional when productive rearrangements were above 56.7%, and segregating when the standard deviation between donors exceeded 5%. To diagnose cytomegalovirus status from the catalog of TCR beta chain sequences, a statistical classification framework was built. In a later analysis, TCR nucleotide sequences were compared against IMGT/GENE-DB human TR gene sequences so that V and J genes could be assigned. A later analysis assigned CDR3 sequences and most-parsimonious VDJ recombination scenarios with the TCRdist pipeline. In a later analysis, every TCR beta chain was defined by the combination of its CDR3 amino acid sequence and its V-gene family, and reads without a unique V-gene family were dropped. To address suspected cross-contamination and a sequencing artifact, a later analysis removed under 600 highly shared, low-generation-probability nucleotide sequences. For each public chain, a later analysis derived a clonal expansion index from normalized ranks of inferred template counts within each repertoire. Generation probabilities in a later analysis came from a VDJ recombination model fitted to out-of-frame rearrangements, and those results were checked against IGoR. Hypergeometric tests were used in a later analysis to score TCR-TCR, TCR-HLA and TCR-CMV co-occurrence, with a repertoire-size bias correction applied to the TCR pairs. A later analysis estimated false discovery rates by permuting HLA or CMV assignments 20 times. In a later analysis, co-occurring TCRs were grouped with DBSCAN, and TCRdist sequence similarity was added when clustering was performed within HLA-allele-positive subsets. Repertoires with fewer than 30,000 or more than 120,000 public chains were left out of co-occurrence clustering, as were about five repertoires with anomalous nucleotide sharing. In TCRdb, the immuneACCESS table is reduced to in-frame sequences with V and J assigned. These tables do not hold every clone; where another copy was compared, an unresolved V gene accounts for under half, and the others remain unexplained. V and J calls and clone size follow that table, whereas D and trimming were derived from the DNA. For this sample the table gives over 200,000 clones, of which about 80% were detected only once. The ten largest make up less than 3.5% of the sample.

The cohort was made up of hundreds of healthy bone marrow donors. At the time of sampling, all cohort members were nominally healthy, though unrecorded immune exposures were likely present. The donor tested CMV seropositive and was one of the 289 seropositive cohort members. Every donor gave a peripheral blood sample, and the peripheral blood mononuclear cells from that sample were used for TCR beta sequencing. The Qiagen DNeasy Blood Extraction Kit was used to extract genomic DNA from the blood cell samples. General conclusions and limits of the study: A few of the identified cytomegalovirus-associated TCR beta chains were confirmed in vitro to be specific for cytomegalovirus antigens. At a false discovery rate of 0.05, a later analysis linked 16,000 or so TCR beta sequences to specific HLA alleles. According to the authors, the approach could potentially be generalized to other disease states and immunological phenotypes. When HLA alleles, especially DR and DQ, strongly co-occurred, attributing TCR associations to individual alleles was difficult. The study gave a list of around 170 TCR beta chains associated with cytomegalovirus. A further reported finding was that TCR beta sequences accurately predicted the HLA-A and HLA-B alleles for most subjects in the first cohort. This cohort had only TCR beta chains sequenced, and the lack of alpha or paired-chain data limited which features could be detected. V-gene and J-gene trimming of TCR beta chains was associated with a missense DCLRE1C variant in a later genetic analysis, and the association was replicated in an independent cohort. Linkage disequilibrium might explain the correlated functional status among segregating V segments, but an unknown experimental factor could not be excluded. Cytomegalovirus status was reported to be diagnosed by the classifier with high specificity and sensitivity in both the original and validation cohorts. In a later analysis, the rate of TCR association differed among HLA loci, with DRB1 alleles having the most associated TCRs and HLA-C alleles having the fewest. Because HLA typing was unavailable for some donors at each locus, only the typed subset was used in association tests. A later analysis found that HLA-associated TCR beta chains were more clonally expanded and had lower generation probabilities than equally common non-associated chains. Most CMV-associated TCR beta chains appeared to be HLA-restricted in a later analysis, and the HLA associations seemed to be driven largely by CMV exposure. An earlier analysis of approximately 500 of the donors showed that most TCR beta V segments appeared in productive rearrangements either about 87% or about 30% of the time, which broadly matched IMGT annotations. Roughly uniform sequencing depth across donors was assumed in presence/absence analyses, although this assumption may not hold. A later genetic analysis reported fewer N-insertions in productive TCRs among donors in an Asian-associated ancestry cluster than the roughly 700-donor mean. Immune exposure information for the cohort was limited to CMV serostatus. Most TCR sequences were observed very rarely across donors, whereas some public TCRs were present in many individuals. Some IMGT-functional V segments, including TRBV6-2 and TRBV6-3, could not be told apart with the 87-base-pair reads, so those segments were excluded. A group of highly shared sequence variants was considered likely to be a technical artifact of the sequencing pipeline. The earlier analysis of some 560 of the donors excluded some 15 rarely observed V segments, including chromosome 9 orphons, because counts were too low. According to a later analysis, parvovirus B19, influenza, CMV and Epstein-Barr virus appeared linked to several top co-occurrence clusters.

Sequenced input: PBMCs. In this chain, TRBV30 is recombined with TRBJ1-5, with a weak D call of TRBD1 (6 bases match). The receptor was isolated from an older woman in good health and CMV-seropositive. The nucleotide sequence is TGTGCCTGGAGTGTACAGGGTACTCAGCCCCAGCATTTT. This translates into CAWSVQGTQPQHF.